Below, 25 T cell receptor beta chains from the same sample are listed, as sequenced in a study of technical replicates of blood from a few donors. The protocol was immunoSEQ multiplex PCR, while the TCRdb copy is restricted to in-frame clones and leaves out a portion. The repertoire holds 50,000 or so clones, around nine tenths seen once, with around 3.9% in the top ten. The sequenced material came from PBMCs. Receptor source: a human donor in good health. Some clones in this sample may be carry-over from other donors' samples.

The gene calls are TRBV29-1 and TRBJ2-5, with 11 nucleotides matching TRBD2. Germline loops: CDR1 SQVTM, CDR2 ANQGSEA. Unmatched junction bases numbered 14, after V lost 8 bases and J lost 0 bases. CDR3 length: 17 residues. CDR3 nucleotides: TGCAGCACTGAAGGGGAGGTGGGACTAGCGGACCAAGAGACCCAGTACTTC. Translating gives CSTEGEVGLADQETQYF.

The chain couples TRBV9 to TRBJ2-1; 8 bases line up with TRBD1. This CDR3 comprises 16 residues. Germline lookup yields CDR1 SGDLS and CDR2 YYNGEE. V gave up 3 bases and J gave up 5 bases; unmatched junction bases: 10. The CDR3 nucleotides read TGTGCCAGCAGCGAGCTCGGGGACAGGTACGACAATGAGCAGTTCTTC. Residues: CASSELGDRYDNEQFF.

The V gene is TRBV30, the J gene TRBJ1-3, with D maybe TRBD1 (5 bases). This CDR3 has 14 residues. Trimming removed 5 bases from V and 0 bases from J, with 11 bases in between. CDR1 is GTSNPN, CDR2 SVGIG, per germline (reference sequence). CDR3 DNA: TGTGCCTGGGGGCACAGGAGCTCTGGAAACACCATATATTTT. Residues: CAWGHRSSGNTIYF.

This clone was picked up a small number of times. CDR3 in amino acids: CASSLRGAGTEAFF. CDR3 nucleotides: TGTGCCAGCAGCTTAAGGGGCGCGGGGACTGAAGCTTTCTTT. The chain is built from TRBV7-3 and TRBJ1-1, with D maybe TRBD1 (5 bases). Germline CDR1 reads SGHTA; CDR2 reads FQGTGA. The CDR3 consists of 14 residues. Trimming stripped 1 base from V and 5 bases from J, with 11 bases between.

The chain employs TRBV9 and TRBJ2-3; 12 bases fit TRBD1. The CDR3 totals 16 residues. The germline V gene encodes CDR1 SGDLS and CDR2 YYNGEE. The V segment lost 3 bases and the J segment 4 bases; nucleotides outside the gene matches: 6. The CDR3 is CASSGSGTGGPDTQYF. As DNA, the CDR3 is TGTGCCAGCAGCGGGAGCGGGACAGGGGGCCCAGATACGCAGTATTTT. The entire variable domain, with the rest obtained from reference TRBV9 and TRBJ2-3, is as follows: DSGVTQTPKHLITATGQRVTLRCSPRSGDLSVYWYQQSLDQGLQFLIQYYNGEERAKGNILERFSAQQFPDLHSELNLSSLELGDSALYFCASSGSGTGGPDTQYFGPGTRLTVL.

The V and J genes are TRBV7-2 and TRBJ2-1; D remains unclear. The length of the CDR3 is 14 residues. Germline V gene sequence: CDR1 SGHTA, CDR2 FQGNSA. V lost 1 base and J 0 bases, leaving 4 bases between the germline ends. The chain's CDR3 is CASSLDSSYNEQFF. The CDR3 region has the DNA TGTGCCAGCAGCTTAGACAGCTCCTACAATGAGCAGTTCTTC.

The V and J genes are TRBV30 and TRBJ2-7; no clear D gene. Trimming cost V 0 bases and J 4 bases, with 13 bases left between them. This CDR3 is 14 amino acids long. Germline CDR1 and CDR2: GTSNPN and SVGIG (reference sequence). This CDR3 reads CAWSVPPQRYEQYF. The CDR3 DNA reads as TGTGCCTGGAGTGTACCCCCCCAGAGGTACGAGCAGTACTTC.

This chain joins TRBV15 and TRBJ2-1, with D possibly TRBD2 on 7 matching bases. V dropped 0 bases and J dropped 10 bases, with 16 bases sitting between them. The CDR3 length is 15 residues. Germline V gene lookup returns CDR1 LNHNV and CDR2 YYDKDF (reference sequence). The CDR3 DNA sequence: TGTGCCACCAGCAGAGATGGGGGGGGCCTCCTGGAGCAGTTCTTC. Translated: CATSRDGGGLLEQFF.

The chain has TRBV4-1 and TRBJ2-3; D may be TRBD1 (6 bases). With 3 bases removed from V and 1 base from J, the gap between germline ends came to 17 bases. The germline gives CDR1 MGHRA, CDR2 YSYEKL. The CDR3 is 17 amino acids. The CDR3 reads CASSQLQGTGGTDTQYF. The CDR3 DNA reads as TGCGCCAGCAGCCAGCTACAGGGAACTGGTGGCACAGATACGCAGTATTTT.

This chain connects TRBV9 to TRBJ1-6; TRBD1 might be the D (5 bases). The CDR3 runs 14 residues. Looked up from germline, CDR1 is SGDLS and CDR2 is YYNGEE. V was clipped by 0 bases and J by 5 bases, with 6 bases between them. CDR3 sequence reads: CASSVATDNSPLHF. CDR3 in DNA: TGTGCCAGCAGCGTAGCGACAGATAATTCACCCCTCCACTTT. The entire variable domain, with the rest obtained from reference TRBV9 and TRBJ1-6, is as follows: DSGVTQTPKHLITATGQRVTLRCSPRSGDLSVYWYQQSLDQGLQFLIQYYNGEERAKGNILERFSAQQFPDLHSELNLSSLELGDSALYFCASSVATDNSPLHFGNGTRLTVT.

The chain is built from TRBV2 and TRBJ2-1; D might be TRBD1 (5 bases). The CDR3 is 13 amino acids. Trimming removed 4 bases from V and 5 bases from J, with 9 bases in between. The germline CDR1 and CDR2 sequences are SNHLY and FYNNEI. Written as DNA, the CDR3 is TGTGCCAGCAGTGCAGGGCATGACAATGAGCAGTTCTTC. Its translation: CASSAGHDNEQFF.

The count of this clone is one. The rearrangement uses TRBV4-3 and TRBJ2-3; TRBD2 matches 7 bases. The CDR3 contains 15 residues. CDR1 and CDR2 (germline): LGHNA, YSLEER. V dropped 1 base and J dropped 0; count of bases not matched to a gene: 1. CDR3 DNA sequence: TGCGCCAGCAGCCAAGGGCGGGGGAGCACAGATACGCAGTATTTT. This codes for CASSQGRGSTDTQYF.

The count of this clone is one. The V and J genes are TRBV10-2 and TRBJ1-2; D unclear. Looked up from germline, CDR1 is WSHSY and CDR2 is SAAADI. CDR3 length: 12 residues. The germline V and J ends were trimmed by 6 bases and 8 bases, with 13 bases remaining between them. The CDR3 here is CASRVEGEGYTF. The CDR3 region has the DNA TGCGCCAGCAGAGTAGAGGGCGAAGGCTACACCTTC.

Only one count was recorded for this clone. The CDR3 sequence is CASSQAQGASNTEAFF. The CDR3 coding sequence is TGCGCCAGCAGCCAAGCACAGGGGGCCTCTAACACTGAAGCTTTCTTT. The chain joins TRBV4-3 to TRBJ1-1; 9 nucleotides line up with TRBD1. This CDR3 has 16 residues. J lost 2 bases, V lost 1 base, and 5 bases had no gene match. The germline CDR1 and CDR2 sequences are LGHNA and YSLEER.

This chain joins TRBV7-9 and TRBJ2-3, with TRBD1 matching 10 bases. The germline V gene encodes CDR1 SEHNR and CDR2 FQNEAQ (reference sequence). The CDR3 loop spans 13 amino acids. J was trimmed by 4 bases and V by 5 bases; bases with no gene match: 0. The CDR3 sequence: CASSDRGPDTQYF. The CDR3 DNA is TGTGCCAGCAGCGACAGGGGGCCAGATACGCAGTATTTT.

The rearrangement joins TRBV14 to TRBJ2-7; unclear D gene. There are 13 residues in the CDR3. Between the trimmed V and J ends, which lost 2 bases and 2 bases, there was a span of 7 bases. Per germline, CDR1 SGHDN and CDR2 FVKESK. CDR3 sequence (DNA): TGTGCCAGCAGCCAAACTAACACCTACGAGCAGTACTTC. Translated, it gives CASSQTNTYEQYF.

V is TRBV7-2 and J is TRBJ2-2, with 9 bases matching TRBD2. The ends lost 5 bases at V and 6 bases at J; junction bases unmatched: 7. This CDR3 is 15 amino acids long. Germline-derived CDR1 and CDR2 are SGHTA and FQGNSA. CDR3 in amino acids: CASSPSGKLAGELFF. The CDR3 DNA sequence: TGTGCCAGCAGCCCTAGCGGGAAACTGGCCGGGGAGCTGTTTTTT.

The chain has TRBV2 and TRBJ1-5; D not certain. This CDR3 has 13 residues. Trimming removed 3 bases at V and 6 bases at J, with 9 bases between. CDR1 is SNHLY, CDR2 FYNNEI, per germline. CDR3 loop: CASSETRVQPQHF. In DNA, the CDR3 is TGTGCCAGCAGTGAGACCCGGGTTCAGCCCCAGCATTTT.

The V call is TRBV5-4, the J call TRBJ1-2, with 7 bases identical to TRBD1. This CDR3 is 14 amino acids long. Germline CDR1 and CDR2: SGHNT and YYREEE (reference sequence). V lost 0 bases and J lost 8; bases outside the gene matches: 7. CDR3 DNA sequence: TGTGCCAGCAGCTTGGGGACAGGATCTTGGGGCTACACCTTC. Translated, it gives CASSLGTGSWGYTF.

The rearrangement joins TRBV29-1 to TRBJ1-1; 8 bases map to TRBD1. This CDR3 contains 17 residues. J gave up 4 bases and V 1 base, and 14 bases lay outside the gene matches. The V gene's germline CDR1 is SQVTM and CDR2 ANQGSEA. Here the CDR3 reads CSVEVLGQVMVVTEAFF. CDR3 nucleotides: TGCAGCGTTGAAGTTTTGGGACAGGTGATGGTTGTCACTGAAGCTTTCTTT. Together with reference TRBV29-1 and TRBJ1-1, the CDR3 gives the full variable domain: SAVISQKPSRDICQRGTSLTIQCQVDSQVTMMFWYRQQPGQSLTLIATANQGSEATYESGFVIDKFPISRPNLTFSTLTVSNMSPEDSSIYLCSVEVLGQVMVVTEAFFGQGTRLTVV.

This chain uses TRBV19 with TRBJ2-2; TRBD1 matches at 7 bases. Looked up from germline, CDR1 is LNHDA and CDR2 is SQIVND (reference sequence). The V segment lost 8 bases and the J segment 4 bases; nucleotides outside the gene matches: 4. The CDR3 has 13 amino acids. The CDR3 reads CASGAGGTGELFF. The CDR3 DNA follows: TGTGCCAGTGGGGCAGGGGGCACCGGGGAGCTGTTTTTT.

The chain uses TRBV7-2 and TRBJ1-1; 10 positions match TRBD1. Per germline, CDR1 SGHTA and CDR2 FQGNSA. This CDR3 is built from 13 residues. J gave up 11 bases and V 0 bases, and 3 bases lay outside the gene matches. CDR3 protein: CASSLAGTGVAFF. The CDR3 DNA follows: TGTGCCAGCAGCTTAGCCGGGACAGGGGTTGCTTTCTTT. The full variable domain, with the rest looked up from reference TRBV7-2 and TRBJ1-1, is GAGVSQSPSNKVTEKGKDVELRCDPISGHTALYWYRQSLGQGLEFLIYFQGNSAPDKSGLPSDRFSAERTGGSVSTLTIQRTQQEDSAVYLCASSLAGTGVAFFGQGTRLTVV.

The rearrangement links TRBV7-9 to TRBJ2-2; no reliable D call. V was pared by 5 bases and J by 7 bases, with 23 bases between. From germline, CDR1 is SEHNR and CDR2 FQNEAQ (reference sequence). CDR3 length: 17 residues. CDR3 DNA sequence: TGTGCCAGCAGCCCCCCCCATAGCTCAAAGTCCGGCGGGGAGCTGTTTTTT. Amino acid sequence: CASSPPHSSKSGGELFF.

The table lists this clone with a count of one. The chain employs TRBV7-8 and TRBJ2-5; 7 bases agree with TRBD2. The germline gives CDR1 SGHVS, CDR2 FQNEAQ. This CDR3 comprises 14 residues. J was trimmed by 0 bases and V by 5 bases; bases with no gene match: 3. The chain's CDR3 is CASSAGAYQETQYF. Written as DNA, the CDR3 is TGTGCCAGCAGCGCGGGAGCGTACCAAGAGACCCAGTACTTC. Based on the CDR3 plus reference TRBV7-8 and TRBJ2-5, the full variable domain is GAGVSQSPRYKVAKRGQDVALRCDPISGHVSLFWYQQALGQGPEFLTYFQNEAQLDKSGLPSDRFFAERPEGSVSTLKIQRTQQEDSAVYLCASSAGAYQETQYFGPGTRLLVL.

The rearrangement joins TRBV13 to TRBJ2-7, with 12 bases lining up with TRBD1. This CDR3 is 14 amino acids long. Germline-derived CDR1 and CDR2 are PRHDT and FYEKMQ (reference sequence). V trimming: 5 bases; J trimming: 4 bases; junction bases outside the gene matches: 3. In DNA form, the CDR3 reads TGTGCCAGCAGCCAGGGACAGGGGGCGTACGAGCAGTACTTC. Protein sequence: CASSQGQGAYEQYF. Full variable domain (outside the CDR3, taken from reference TRBV13 and TRBJ2-7): AAGVIQSPRHLIKEKRETATLKCYPIPRHDTVYWYQQGPGQDPQFLISFYEKMQSDKGSIPDRFSAQQFSDYHSELNMSSLELGDSALYFCASSQGQGAYEQYFGPGTRLTVT.